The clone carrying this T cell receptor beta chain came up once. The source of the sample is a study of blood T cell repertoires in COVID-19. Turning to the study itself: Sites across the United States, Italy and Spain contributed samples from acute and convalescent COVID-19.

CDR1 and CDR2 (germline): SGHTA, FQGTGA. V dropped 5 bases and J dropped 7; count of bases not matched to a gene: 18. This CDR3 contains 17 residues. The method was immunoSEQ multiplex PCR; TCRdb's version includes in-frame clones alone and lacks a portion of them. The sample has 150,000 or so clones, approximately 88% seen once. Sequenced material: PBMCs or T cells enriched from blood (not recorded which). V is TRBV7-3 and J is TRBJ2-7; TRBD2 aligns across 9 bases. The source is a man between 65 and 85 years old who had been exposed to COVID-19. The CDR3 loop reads CASSALAVGLAGREQYF. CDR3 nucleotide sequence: TGTGCCAGCAGCGCACTTGCCGTCGGGCTAGCGGGGAGGGAGCAGTACTTC. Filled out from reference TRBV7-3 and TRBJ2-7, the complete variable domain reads GAGVSQTPSNKVTEKGKYVELRCDPISGHTALYWYRQSLGQGPEFLIYFQGTGAADDSGLPNDRFFAVRPEGSVSTLKIQRTERGDSAVYLCASSALAVGLAGREQYFGPGTRLTVT.